This T cell receptor (beta chain) originates from a study of memory CD4+ T cells and cytomegalovirus serostatus. Study summary: Donors were healthy Belgian adults, 8 to 10 CMV seropositive and 24 seronegative.

Profiled with immunoSEQ multiplex PCR; TCRdb holds only in-frame clones, not every one. The sample contains some 52,000 clones, around 78% of which appear only once. Single viable CD3+CD4+CD8-CD45RO+ cells were sorted as the memory CD4+ T cells. The CDR3 extends over 13 amino acids. Germline assignment: CDR1 SGHRS and CDR2 YFSETQ. The V end lost 4 bases, the J end lost 6 bases, and 14 bases lay between the germline ends. The sample taken for sequencing was memory CD4+ T cells from blood. The chain combines TRBV5-1 with TRBJ2-7; no firm D call. This clonotype originated in an adult in good health and CMV-seronegative. The CDR3 spells CASSPILVGEQYF. The CDR3 nucleotides read TGCGCCAGCAGCCCAATACTCGTGGGCGAGCAGTACTTC.